This TCR beta chain derives from a study of OX40 agonist ivuxolimab in advanced cancers. At the level of the whole study: The costimulatory receptor OX40 (CD134) was targeted by ivuxolimab, a fully human IgG2 agonistic monoclonal antibody. Intravenous ivuxolimab was administered to patients every 2 weeks at six dose levels: 0.01, 0.1, 0.3, 1.5, 3 and 10 mg/kg. Among the approximately 54 dose-escalation patients, about 19 had hepatocellular carcinoma, approximately 15 melanoma, 9 renal cell carcinoma and 9 head and neck cancer. A male proportion of roughly 80% and a mean age of roughly 58 years, ranging from about 23 to 79, were recorded for the dose-escalation cohort. Prior anti-PD-1, anti-PD-L1 or anti-CTLA-4 therapy was permitted, and less than 45% of dose-escalation patients had received checkpoint inhibitors. Partial responses occurred in three dose-escalation patients, of whom one had hepatocellular carcinoma and two had cutaneous melanoma. Peripheral TCRbeta sequencing aimed to test whether ivuxolimab altered TCR sequence diversity and caused clonal T-cell expansion. The paper reports the monotherapy dose-escalation portion (N of about 52 patients) of the phase I ivuxolimab trial. Broad study findings and their caveats: Low levels of normalized T-cell clonal expansion were also seen in some patients who did not respond. After ivuxolimab, CD8+ T cells had more expanded clones than CD4+ T cells on average. Antigen specificity was not determined for the clonally expanded peripheral T cells. Clonal expansion of both CD4+ and CD8+ blood T cells was observed from baseline to week 6 at doses 0.1 to 3.0 mg/kg. In the 0.1-3.0 mg/kg groups, partial responders had among the lowest normalized peripheral clonal expansion, particularly in CD8+ T cells.

Trimming removed 5 bases from V and 7 bases from J, leaving 8 bases between the germline ends. The CDR3 starts with the cysteine, ends with the phenylalanine, and has 11 residues. The entry retains the CDR3 DNA only, 33 bases that are in frame from base 1. Per the germline V gene (reference sequence), MNHEY is the CDR1 and SMNVEV is the CDR2. Points on this clone: Its antigen specificity is not known. No much larger clonotype is one base removed from it; base qualities were not supplied.

To sequence the TCRbeta CDR3 region, genomic DNA was isolated from the sorted cells. The immunoSEQ Assay was used to sequence the TCRbeta CDR3 regions. TCRdb's version of the immuneACCESS table is confined to in-frame rearrangements and falls short of the full clone set. An unresolved V gene accounts for under half of the shortfall where checked; the remainder is of unknown origin. The sample table records 9,500 to 15,000 clones; roughly 72% of these occur just once. The top ten clones comprise 12% of the sample. Patients with a history of autoimmune disease or receiving systemic immunosuppression were excluded from the trial. Peripheral blood for TCR sequencing was collected from all dose cohorts at baseline, on cycle 4 day 1, and on cycle 7 day 1. Samples were obtained from an open-label, multicenter, first-in-human phase I dose-escalation trial of ivuxolimab. Adults with locally advanced or metastatic head and neck squamous cell, hepatocellular, melanoma or renal cell carcinoma were enrolled in the trial. CD4+ and CD8+ T cells were sorted separately from peripheral blood before TCR sequencing.

Sequenced material: CD4+ or CD8+ T cells sorted from blood, taken in a trial of the OX40 agonist ivuxolimab. The sequence was collected from an adult with an advanced solid tumor such as melanoma, head and neck, liver or kidney cancer. The rearranged segments are TRBV27 and TRBJ1-1; TRBD1 is perhaps the D gene, given 5 matching bases. The CDR3 region: CASSPGREAFF. Here is the DNA: TGTGCCAGCAGTCCGGGACGTGAAGCTTTCTTT.